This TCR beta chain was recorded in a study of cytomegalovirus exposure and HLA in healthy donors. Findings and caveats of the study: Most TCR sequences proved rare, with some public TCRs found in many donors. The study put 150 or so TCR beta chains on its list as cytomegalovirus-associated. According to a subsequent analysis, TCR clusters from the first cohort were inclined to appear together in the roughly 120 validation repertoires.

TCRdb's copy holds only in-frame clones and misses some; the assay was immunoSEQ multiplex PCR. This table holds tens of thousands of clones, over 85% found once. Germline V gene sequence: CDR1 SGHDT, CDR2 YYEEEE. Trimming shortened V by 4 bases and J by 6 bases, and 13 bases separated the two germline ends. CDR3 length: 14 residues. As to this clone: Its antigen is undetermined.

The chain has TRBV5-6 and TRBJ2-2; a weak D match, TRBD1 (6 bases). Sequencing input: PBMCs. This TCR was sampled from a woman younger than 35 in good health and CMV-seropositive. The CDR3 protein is CASSAGQFPGELFF. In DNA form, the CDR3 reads TGTGCCAGCAGCGCCGGACAGTTCCCCGGGGAGCTGTTTTTT.